A single sample is the source of the 23 T cell receptor beta chains below, sequenced in a study of T cell changes during pregnancy in multiple sclerosis. The protocol was immunoSEQ multiplex PCR, while the TCRdb copy is restricted to in-frame clones and leaves out a portion. The table lists about 36,000 clones, approximately 93% of them singletons. The sample here was CD4+ T cells from peripheral blood mononuclear cells, taken in the first trimester of pregnancy. These receptors came from a female donor with multiple sclerosis, enrolled in a pregnancy study.

V usage is TRBV6-1 and J usage is TRBJ1-6; weak D call: TRBD1 (5 bases). V lost 1 base and J lost 10, with 14 bases in between. CDR1 is MNHNS and CDR2 is SASEGT in the germline V gene. The length of the CDR3 is 15 residues. DNA for the CDR3: TGTGCCAGCAGTGAAGGACGGCAGGGCTGGTCACCCCTCCACTTT. Amino acid sequence: CASSEGRQGWSPLHF.

The V and J genes are TRBV5-4 and TRBJ2-5; D perhaps matches TRBD2 (6 bases). The CDR3 is 15 residues long. V was clipped by 0 bases and J by 2 bases, with 11 bases between them. Germline CDR1 reads SGHNT; CDR2 reads YYREEE (reference sequence). The CDR3 protein is CASSLAGLRQETQYF. The CDR3 DNA sequence: TGTGCCAGCAGCTTGGCGGGACTTCGGCAAGAGACCCAGTACTTC.

The chain has TRBV28 and TRBJ1-4; D is possibly TRBD1 (5 bases). V dropped 2 bases and J dropped 10 bases, with 20 bases sitting between them. CDR1 is MDHEN and CDR2 is SYDVKM in the germline V gene. The CDR3 is made up of 16 amino acids. CDR3 amino acids: CASSLPFGTGGGKLFF. The CDR3 DNA is TGTGCCAGCAGTTTACCCTTTGGGACGGGGGGGGGAAAACTGTTTTTT.

This chain connects TRBV18 to TRBJ2-7, with a tentative D call TRBD1 (6 bases). This CDR3 spans 16 amino acids. Germline CDR1 and CDR2: KGHSH and LQKENI. Trimming pared 4 bases from V and 1 base from J, leaving 17 bases between. This CDR3 reads CASSLFERGSSYEQYF. In nucleotides, the CDR3 is TGTGCCAGCTCACTTTTCGAGAGGGGGAGTTCCTACGAGCAGTACTTC.

V gene TRBV19 combines with J gene TRBJ2-7; possibly TRBD1 for D (5 bases). The V end was cut by 5 bases, the J end by 6 bases, with 20 bases between. Germline loops: CDR1 LNHDA, CDR2 SQIVND (reference sequence). There are 15 residues in the CDR3. The CDR3 protein is CASSHTPSSDTEQYF. The CDR3 coding sequence is TGTGCCAGTAGTCACACCCCCTCCTCGGACACCGAGCAGTACTTC. Full variable domain (outside the CDR3, taken from reference TRBV19 and TRBJ2-7): DGGITQSPKYLFRKEGQNVTLSCEQNLNHDAMYWYRQDPGQGLRLIYYSQIVNDFQKGDIAEGYSVSREKKESFPLTVTSAQKNPTAFYLCASSHTPSSDTEQYFGPGTRLTVT.

This chain uses TRBV2 with TRBJ2-3; 8 bases map to TRBD2. V dropped 2 bases and J dropped 4; count of bases not matched to a gene: 5. Germline V gene lookup returns CDR1 SNHLY and CDR2 FYNNEI. This CDR3 comprises 15 residues. In DNA, the CDR3 is TGTGCCAGCAGTGAAATGGGACTAGGAGCAGATACGCAGTATTTT. It specifies CASSEMGLGADTQYF.

CDR3 amino acids: CAISGGGLSGNQPQHF. Written as DNA, the CDR3 is TGTGCCATCAGTGGGGGAGGGTTGTCAGGGAATCAGCCCCAGCATTTT. The chain joins TRBV10-3 to TRBJ1-5, with D possibly being TRBD1 (5 bases). The germline gives CDR1 ENHRY, CDR2 SYGVKD. This CDR3 region has 16 residues. Deletions cut 4 bases from V and 4 bases from J, with 17 bases between.

The gene calls are TRBV6-1 and TRBJ1-5; 8 bases are shared with TRBD1. Germline loops: CDR1 MNHNS, CDR2 SASEGT. The CDR3 extends over 15 amino acids. V lost 6 bases and J lost 7; bases outside the gene matches: 11. The CDR3 here is CASRGGQDKRQPQHF. In DNA, the CDR3 is TGTGCCAGCAGGGGGGGACAGGATAAACGACAGCCCCAGCATTTT.

The gene calls are TRBV10-3 and TRBJ2-5, with D possibly TRBD2 on 6 matching bases. In germline, CDR1 is ENHRY, CDR2 SYGVKD. V lost 5 bases and J lost 4, with 8 bases in between. The CDR3 runs 12 residues. CDR3 coding DNA: TGTGCCATCAGTAAGGGAGGAGAGACCCAGTACTTC. It translates to CAISKGGETQYF.

The V and J genes are TRBV28 and TRBJ2-2, with 7 bases lining up with TRBD1. The CDR3 consists of 13 residues. Germline CDR1 and CDR2: MDHEN and SYDVKM. Trimming took 7 bases from V and 7 from J; bases not matched to a gene: 6. DNA of the CDR3: TGTGCCAGCAAGACAGGGAAGAACGGGGAGCTGTTTTTT. This codes for CASKTGKNGELFF.

In nucleotides, the CDR3 is TGTGCCAGCAGCTTGATGGGGACACTATACCAAGAGACCCAGTACTTC. Translation: CASSLMGTLYQETQYF. The chain has TRBV5-8 and TRBJ2-5; D possibly corresponds to TRBD1 (6 bases). Germline loops: CDR1 SGHTS, CDR2 YDEGEE. Trimming took off 1 base at V and 0 bases at J, with 13 bases between the two ends. This CDR3 region has 16 residues. Using reference TRBV5-8 and TRBJ2-5 for the parts outside the CDR3, the full variable domain is EAGVTQSPTHLIKTRGQQATLRCSPISGHTSVYWYQQALGLGLQFLLWYDEGEERNRGNFPPRFSGRQFPNYSSELNVNALELEDSALYLCASSLMGTLYQETQYFGPGTRLLVL.

This clone is a singleton in its sample. The V gene is TRBV14, the J gene TRBJ2-7; no clear D. Trimming removed 1 base at V and 9 bases at J, with 28 bases between. The CDR3 runs to 18 residues. Germline V gives CDR1 SGHDN, CDR2 FVKESK. CDR3 region: CASSQGSAVGLDERGQYF. The CDR3 DNA follows: TGTGCCAGCAGCCAAGGGTCTGCGGTAGGTCTAGACGAACGAGGGCAGTACTTC.

The chain is built from TRBV19 and TRBJ2-5; 8 bases line up with TRBD1. Germline-derived CDR1 and CDR2 are LNHDA and SQIVND (reference sequence). The CDR3 loop spans 16 amino acids. V lost 1 base to trimming and J lost 3 bases; unmatched junction nucleotides: 7. For the CDR3, the DNA is TGTGCCAGTAGTATAGTCGGACACAGGGGGGAAGAGACCCAGTACTTC. Its translation is CASSIVGHRGEETQYF.

This chain uses TRBV28 with TRBJ2-1; 10 nucleotides line up with TRBD2. In germline, CDR1 is MDHEN, CDR2 SYDVKM. The junction had 9 bases not matched to a gene; V was cut back by 4 bases and J by 9 bases. This CDR3 has 15 residues. CDR3: CASSSYSSGSGEQFF. In nucleotides, the CDR3 is TGTGCCAGCAGTTCCTACTCTAGCGGGAGCGGTGAGCAGTTCTTC.

This chain uses TRBV5-1 with TRBJ2-5, with 9 bases lining up with TRBD2. The CDR3 covers 18 residues. Per germline, CDR1 SGHRS and CDR2 YFSETQ. V trimming: 0 bases; J trimming: 2 bases; junction bases outside the gene matches: 11. CDR3 loop: CASSLGLLAGITQETQYF. CDR3 DNA sequence: TGCGCCAGCAGCTTGGGTCTTCTAGCGGGGATAACTCAAGAGACCCAGTACTTC. The full variable domain, its missing parts supplied by reference TRBV5-1 and TRBJ2-5, is KAGVTQTPRYLIKTRGQQVTLSCSPISGHRSVSWYQQTPGQGLQFLFEYFSETQRNKGNFPGRFSGRQFSNSRSEMNVSTLELGDSALYLCASSLGLLAGITQETQYFGPGTRLLVL.

The chain combines TRBV11-2 with TRBJ1-3, with D possibly being TRBD1 (5 bases). The CDR3 extends over 16 amino acids. In germline, CDR1 is SGHAT, CDR2 FQNNGV. The germline V and J ends were trimmed by 3 bases and 4 bases, with 16 bases remaining between them. The CDR3 reads CASSFGLGPLGNTIYF. CDR3 coding DNA: TGTGCCAGCAGCTTTGGGCTGGGGCCGCTGGGAAACACCATATATTTT.

J is TRBJ2-5 and V is TRBV7-2; D call uncertain. Trimming took 4 bases from V and 4 from J, leaving 4 bases between them. This CDR3 region has 11 residues. Germline V lookup: CDR1 SGHTA, CDR2 FQGNSA. CDR3 in amino acids: CASSSLETQYF. The CDR3 DNA follows: TGTGCCAGCAGCTCCCTAGAGACCCAGTACTTC.

The rearrangement joins TRBV27 to TRBJ2-7, with D possibly matching TRBD2 (5 bases). CDR1 MNHEY and CDR2 SMNVEV come from the germline V gene (reference sequence). Trimming took off 7 bases at V and 0 bases at J, with 19 bases between the two ends. The CDR3 contains 16 residues. The CDR3: CASNIPVEGFSYEQYF. The CDR3 nucleotides are TGTGCCAGCAACATACCCGTAGAGGGTTTCTCCTACGAGCAGTACTTC.

This chain connects TRBV19 to TRBJ1-1, with D possibly matching TRBD1 (5 bases). This CDR3 contains 14 residues. Per the germline V gene, CDR1 is LNHDA and CDR2 is SQIVND (reference sequence). V lost 5 bases and J 3 bases, leaving 13 bases between the germline ends. The chain's CDR3 is CASSVQTVDTEAFF. The CDR3, as DNA: TGTGCCAGTAGTGTACAGACAGTGGACACTGAAGCTTTCTTT.

The chain employs TRBV11-2 and TRBJ2-2; D may be TRBD1 (5 bases). Between the trimmed V and J ends, which lost 6 bases and 4 bases, there was a span of 15 bases. The CDR3 is 15 residues long. CDR1 and CDR2 from the germline V gene are SGHAT and FQNNGV. CDR3 amino acids: CASSKNRFGTGELFF. The DNA of the CDR3 is TGTGCCAGCAGTAAAAACAGGTTCGGCACCGGGGAGCTGTTTTTT.

This chain uses TRBV6-6 with TRBJ1-1; tentative D call: TRBD1 (6 bases). This CDR3 comprises 15 residues. CDR1 and CDR2 (germline): MNHNY, SVGAGI (reference sequence). Trimming pared 7 bases from V and 1 base from J, leaving 16 bases between. DNA of the CDR3: TGTGCCAGCATTTTCTCAGGGGCCGAGAACACTGAAGCTTTCTTT. Translated: CASIFSGAENTEAFF.

This chain connects TRBV29-1 to TRBJ2-3, with D possibly TRBD2 on 8 matching bases. Germline assignment: CDR1 SQVTM and CDR2 ANQGSEA. Trimming took off 6 bases at V and 6 bases at J, with 25 bases between the two ends. The CDR3 spans 16 residues. The CDR3 bases are TGCAGCGTGGAGGGGGCGGGAGGCCCGCGGGTGGATACGCAGTATTTT. Translating gives CSVEGAGGPRVDTQYF.

The chain employs TRBV28 and TRBJ1-2; D not certain. The V and J ends lost 3 bases and 1 base respectively, with 6 bases between them. The CDR3 spans 13 residues. The germline gives CDR1 MDHEN, CDR2 SYDVKM. The CDR3, as DNA: TGTGCCAGCAGTTTCGGTTATAACTATGGCTACACCTTC. This encodes CASSFGYNYGYTF.